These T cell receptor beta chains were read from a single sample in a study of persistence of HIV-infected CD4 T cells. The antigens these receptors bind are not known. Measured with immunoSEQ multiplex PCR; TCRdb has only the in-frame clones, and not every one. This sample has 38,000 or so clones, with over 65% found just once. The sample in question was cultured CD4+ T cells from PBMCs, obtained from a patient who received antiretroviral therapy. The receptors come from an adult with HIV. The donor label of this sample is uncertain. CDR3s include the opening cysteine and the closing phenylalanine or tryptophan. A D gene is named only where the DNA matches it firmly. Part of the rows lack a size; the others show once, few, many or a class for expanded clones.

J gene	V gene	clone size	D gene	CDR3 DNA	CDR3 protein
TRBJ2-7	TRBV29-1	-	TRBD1	TGCAGCGTTACGATCATGGGGACAGGCGGCGAGCAGTACTTC	CSVTIMGTGGEQYF
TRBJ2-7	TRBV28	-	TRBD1	TGTGCCAGCAGCCCTACAGGGGTCTCCTACGAGCAGTACTTC	CASSPTGVSYEQYF
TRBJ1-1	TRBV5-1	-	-	TGCGCCAGCAGCCAGCAACAGGTGAACACTGAAGCTTTCTTT	CASSQQQVNTEAFF
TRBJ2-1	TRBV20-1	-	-	TGCAGTGCTAGTTCTGAGACGCCATACAATGAGCAGTTCTTC	CSASSETPYNEQFF
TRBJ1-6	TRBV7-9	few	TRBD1	TGTGCCAGCAGCCCACAGGGGACAGATAATTCACCCCTCCACTTT	CASSPQGTDNSPLHF
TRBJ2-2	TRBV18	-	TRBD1	TGTGCCAGCTTGAAAGGGGGCGACACCGGGGAGCTGTTTTTT	CASLKGGDTGELFF
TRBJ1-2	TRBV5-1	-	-	TGCGCCAGCAGCCCAAGGTCGCCTAACTATGGCTACACCTTC	CASSPRSPNYGYTF
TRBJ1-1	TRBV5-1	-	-	TGCGCCAGCAGCCTCACGTGGGCCGCAACGGGAGCTTTCTTT	CASSLTWAATGAFF
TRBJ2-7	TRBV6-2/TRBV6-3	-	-	TGTGCCAGCAGTCCCGAGACAGTCGCCTACGAGCAGTACTTC	CASSPETVAYEQYF
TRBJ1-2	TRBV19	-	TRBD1	TGTGCCAGTAGTTTCGACAGGGCTAACTATGGCTACACCTTC	CASSFDRANYGYTF
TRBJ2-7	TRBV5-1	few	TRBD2	TGCGCCAGCAGCGCGTCTTCGGGCGGGAGGGAGCAGTACTTC	CASSASSGGREQYF
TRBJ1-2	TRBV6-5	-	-	TGTGCCAGCAGCGCATCGAACAGCCTCAGCTATGGCTACACCTTC	CASSASNSLSYGYTF
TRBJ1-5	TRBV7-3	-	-	TGTGCCAGCAGCCTGGGAAGGGATCAGCCCCAGCATTTT	CASSLGRDQPQHF
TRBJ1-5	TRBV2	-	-	TGTGCCAGCAGTTGGGACGGGAATCAGCCCCAGCATTTT	CASSWDGNQPQHF
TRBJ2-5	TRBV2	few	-	TGTGCCAGCAGTGCACGGGGGCTGCGAGAGACCCAGTACTTC	CASSARGLRETQYF
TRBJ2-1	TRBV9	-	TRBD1	TGTGCCAGCAGCGCAGGAAACAGGGGTAATTACAATGAGCAGTTCTTC	CASSAGNRGNYNEQFF
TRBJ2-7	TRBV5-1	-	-	TGCGCCAGCAGCTTGGGCCAAGGTGGGAGTGAGCAGTACTTC	CASSLGQGGSEQYF
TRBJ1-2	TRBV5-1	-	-	TGCGCCAGCAGCTTGGTAGGGACAAGAAACTATGGCTACACCTTC	CASSLVGTRNYGYTF
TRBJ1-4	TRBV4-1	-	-	TGCGCCAGCAGCAGGGGTTATGGCGGGAAAAATGAAAAACTGTTTTTT	CASSRGYGGKNEKLFF
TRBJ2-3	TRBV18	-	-	TGTGCCAGCTCGGAGGGGGCAACGGTGGATACGCAGTATTTT	CASSEGATVDTQYF
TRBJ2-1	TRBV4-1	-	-	TGCGCCAGCAGCCAAGGCGGCGTGAATGAGCAGTTCTTC	CASSQGGVNEQFF
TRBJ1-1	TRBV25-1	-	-	TGTGCCAGCAGGATGGGGGTGTCCGAAGCTTTCTTT	CASRMGVSEAFF
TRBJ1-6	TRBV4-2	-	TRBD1	TGTGCCAGCAGCCAGGAAACTCAGGGGGCATCGTTTAATTCACCCCTCCACTTT	CASSQETQGASFNSPLHF
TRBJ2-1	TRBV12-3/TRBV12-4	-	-	TGTGCCAGCAGCCTGGGACACTATGAGCAGTTCTTC	CASSLGHYEQFF
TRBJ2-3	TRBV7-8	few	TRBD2	TGTGCCAGCAGCTTAGTTAGCGGGGGGCGCACAGATACGCAGTATTTT	CASSLVSGGRTDTQYF
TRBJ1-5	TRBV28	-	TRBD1	TGTGCCAGCAGACCCTTAGGGGAGGGGGCGGGTCAGCCCCAGCATTTT	CASRPLGEGAGQPQHF
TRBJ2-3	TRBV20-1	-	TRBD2	TGCAGTGCTAGTGGGGTGTCGGGGGGAGCTAGCACAGATACGCAGTATTTT	CSASGVSGGASTDTQYF
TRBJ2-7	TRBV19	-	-	TGTGCCAGTAGTACCCAGAGGGGTTTATCCTACGAGCAGTACTTC	CASSTQRGLSYEQYF
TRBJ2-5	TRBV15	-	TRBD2	TGTGCCACCAGAGTGGGGAGGGCCCAGTACTTC	CATRVGRAQYF
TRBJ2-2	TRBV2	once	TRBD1	TGTGCCAGCATCAGGGACAGGAACACCGGGGAGCTGTTTTTT	CASIRDRNTGELFF
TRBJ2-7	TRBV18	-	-	TGTGCCAGCTCCCCAGGGAATTACGAGCAGTACTTC	CASSPGNYEQYF
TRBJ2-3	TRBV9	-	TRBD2	TGTGCCAGCAGCCTGACTAGCGGGGCAGATACGCAGTATTTT	CASSLTSGADTQYF
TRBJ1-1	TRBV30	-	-	TGTGCCTGGAGTGACTCCCGGGAAGCTTTCTTT	CAWSDSREAFF
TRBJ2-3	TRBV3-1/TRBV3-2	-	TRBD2	TGTGCCAGCAGCCGCGCGGGACTAGCGTTGAACACAGATACGCAGTATTTT	CASSRAGLALNTDTQYF
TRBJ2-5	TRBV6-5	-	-	TGTGCCAGCAGTTTTGGACTAAAACAGACCCAGTACTTC	CASSFGLKQTQYF
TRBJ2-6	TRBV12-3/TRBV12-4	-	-	TGTGCCAGCAGGGGGACTGGGGCCAACGTCCTGACTTTC	CASRGTGANVLTF
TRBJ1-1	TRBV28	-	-	TGTGCCAGCAGTTTATACAGGGCGCCTGAAGCTTTCTTT	CASSLYRAPEAFF
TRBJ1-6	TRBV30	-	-	TGTGCCTGGAGTGGGGACGAGACTGGAAATTCACCCCTCCACTTT	CAWSGDETGNSPLHF
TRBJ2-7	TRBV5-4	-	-	TGTGCCAGCAGCTTGAATTTGGGGACACGAGTGCAGTACTTC	CASSLNLGTRVQYF
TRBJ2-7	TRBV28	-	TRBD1	TGTGCCAGCACCCTACAGGGGAACGACCAAAACTTC	CASTLQGNDQNF
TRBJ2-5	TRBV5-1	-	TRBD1	TGCGCCAGCAGCATCACCGGGACAGGGGTCTGGGAGACCCAGTACTTC	CASSITGTGVWETQYF
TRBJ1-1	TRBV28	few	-	TGTGCCAGCAGTCAGATACGGGGGATGAGTAGCACTGAAGCTTTCTTT	CASSQIRGMSSTEAFF